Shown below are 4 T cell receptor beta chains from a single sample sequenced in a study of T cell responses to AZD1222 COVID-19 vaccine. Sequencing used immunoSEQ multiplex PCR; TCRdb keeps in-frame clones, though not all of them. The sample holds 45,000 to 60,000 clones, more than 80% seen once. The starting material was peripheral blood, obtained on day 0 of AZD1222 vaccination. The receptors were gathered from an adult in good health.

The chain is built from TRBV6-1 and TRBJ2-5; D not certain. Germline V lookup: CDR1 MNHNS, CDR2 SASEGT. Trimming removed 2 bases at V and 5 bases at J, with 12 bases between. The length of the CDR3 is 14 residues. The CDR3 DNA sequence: TGTGCCAGCAGTGAACCGGCCGTGGTCGAGACCCAGTACTTC. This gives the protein CASSEPAVVETQYF.

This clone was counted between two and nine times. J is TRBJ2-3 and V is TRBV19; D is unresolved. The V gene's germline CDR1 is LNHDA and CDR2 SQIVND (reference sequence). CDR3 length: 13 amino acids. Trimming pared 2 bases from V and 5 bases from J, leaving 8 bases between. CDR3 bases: TGTGCCAGTAGTATATACGGTCTAGATACGCAGTATTTT. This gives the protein CASSIYGLDTQYF. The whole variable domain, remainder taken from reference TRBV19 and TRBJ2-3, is DGGITQSPKYLFRKEGQNVTLSCEQNLNHDAMYWYRQDPGQGLRLIYYSQIVNDFQKGDIAEGYSVSREKKESFPLTVTSAQKNPTAFYLCASSIYGLDTQYFGPGTRLTVL.

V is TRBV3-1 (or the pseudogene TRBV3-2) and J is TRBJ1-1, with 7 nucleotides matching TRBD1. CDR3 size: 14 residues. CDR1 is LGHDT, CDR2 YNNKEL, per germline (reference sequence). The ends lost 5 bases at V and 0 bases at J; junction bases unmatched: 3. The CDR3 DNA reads TGTGCCAGCAGCTACGGGACAGTGAACACTGAAGCTTTCTTT. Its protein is CASSYGTVNTEAFF.

In nucleotides, the CDR3 is TGTGCCAGCAGCCAATCGGACCGGGCCGATGGCTACACCTTC. Translation: CASSQSDRADGYTF. This sequence joins TRBV28 and TRBJ1-2; no firm D call. Trimming cost V 6 bases and J 6 bases, with 17 bases left between them. This CDR3 contains 14 residues. From germline, CDR1 is MDHEN and CDR2 SYDVKM.